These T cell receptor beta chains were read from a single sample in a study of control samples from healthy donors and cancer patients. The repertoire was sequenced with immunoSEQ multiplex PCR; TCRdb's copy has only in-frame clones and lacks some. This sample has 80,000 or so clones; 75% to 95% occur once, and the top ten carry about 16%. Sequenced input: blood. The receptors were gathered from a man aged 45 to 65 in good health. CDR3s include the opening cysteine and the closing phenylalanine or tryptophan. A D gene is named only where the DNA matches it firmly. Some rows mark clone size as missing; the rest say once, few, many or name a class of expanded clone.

CDR3 protein: CASSQVLQGANTEAFF
CDR3 DNA: TGCGCCAGCAGCCAAGTTCTACAAGGGGCAAATACTGAAGCTTTCTTT
V gene: TRBV4-1
D gene: .
J gene: TRBJ1-1
clone size: .

CDR3 protein: CASSARRSGASEAFF
CDR3 DNA: TGTGCCAGCAGTGCCCGGCGATCTGGGGCCTCTGAAGCTTTCTTT
V gene: TRBV2
D gene: .
J gene: TRBJ1-1
clone size: .

CDR3 protein: CASTGGGTGELFF
CDR3 DNA: TGCGCCAGCACTGGCGGAGGGACCGGGGAGCTGTTTTTT
V gene: TRBV10-1
D gene: .
J gene: TRBJ2-2
clone size: .

CDR3 protein: CASSLVVEGEQFF
CDR3 DNA: TGTGCCAGCAGTTTGGTAGTGGAGGGGGAGCAGTTCTTC
V gene: TRBV6-5
D gene: .
J gene: TRBJ2-1
clone size: .

CDR3 protein: CASSYGTPNQPQHF
CDR3 DNA: TGTGCCAGCAGTTACGGGACACCTAATCAGCCCCAGCATTTT
V gene: TRBV6-6
D gene: .
J gene: TRBJ1-5
clone size: .

CDR3 protein: CASSSFGVPGTGELFF
CDR3 DNA: TGTGCCAGCAGTTCTTTCGGTGTTCCGGGCACCGGGGAGCTGTTTTTT
V gene: TRBV7-2
D gene: .
J gene: TRBJ2-2
clone size: .

CDR3 protein: CASSSGTGDYEQYF
CDR3 DNA: TGTGCCAGCAGCTCCGGGACAGGGGACTACGAGCAGTACTTC
V gene: TRBV11-2
D gene: TRBD1
J gene: TRBJ2-7
clone size: once

CDR3 protein: CASRDHQGRVNQPQHF
CDR3 DNA: TGTGCCAGCAGAGATCACCAGGGGAGGGTAAATCAGCCCCAGCATTTT
V gene: TRBV2
D gene: .
J gene: TRBJ1-5
clone size: .

CDR3 protein: CASSRSSTGPAGELFF
CDR3 DNA: TGTGCCAGCAGCCGATCATCGACAGGTCCCGCCGGGGAGCTGTTTTTT
V gene: TRBV3-1/TRBV3-2
D gene: .
J gene: TRBJ2-2
clone size: once

CDR3 protein: CASSRGLQEKLFF
CDR3 DNA: TGTGCCAGTAGTAGGGGACTTCAGGAAAAACTGTTTTTT
V gene: TRBV19
D gene: .
J gene: TRBJ1-4
clone size: .

CDR3 protein: CASSPTLGSRYGYTF
CDR3 DNA: TGTGCCAGTAGCCCTACCCTAGGGTCCCGCTATGGCTACACCTTC
V gene: TRBV19
D gene: .
J gene: TRBJ1-2
clone size: .

CDR3 protein: CSVDWQIGYTF
CDR3 DNA: TGCAGCGTTGATTGGCAGATTGGCTACACCTTC
V gene: TRBV29-1
D gene: .
J gene: TRBJ1-2
clone size: .

CDR3 protein: CASSLEGGGQTEAFF
CDR3 DNA: TGTGCCAGCAGCTTAGAGGGTGGGGGGCAGACTGAAGCTTTCTTT
V gene: TRBV7-8
D gene: .
J gene: TRBJ1-1
clone size: .

CDR3 protein: CASSYAGRTPNTEAFF
CDR3 DNA: TGTGCCAGCAGTTACGCGGGCCGCACACCGAACACTGAAGCTTTCTTT
V gene: TRBV6-2/TRBV6-3
D gene: .
J gene: TRBJ1-1
clone size: .

CDR3 protein: CASSRSDTEAFF
CDR3 DNA: TGTGCCAGCTCGCGGTCCGACACTGAAGCTTTCTTT
V gene: TRBV5-8
D gene: .
J gene: TRBJ1-1
clone size: .

CDR3 protein: CASSTGIEAFF
CDR3 DNA: TGTGCCAGCAGCACCGGGATCGAAGCTTTCTTT
V gene: TRBV6-5
D gene: .
J gene: TRBJ1-1
clone size: .

CDR3 protein: CASSSQGTNTEAFF
CDR3 DNA: TGTGCCAGCAGTTCCCAGGGGACGAACACTGAAGCTTTCTTT
V gene: TRBV6-2/TRBV6-3
D gene: .
J gene: TRBJ1-1
clone size: .

CDR3 protein: CASSLNGQTEAFF
CDR3 DNA: TGCGCCAGCAGCTTGAACGGACAGACTGAAGCTTTCTTT
V gene: TRBV5-1
D gene: .
J gene: TRBJ1-1
clone size: .

CDR3 protein: CASSLWGQGGEQYF
CDR3 DNA: TGTGCCAGCAGTTTATGGGGACAGGGCGGCGAGCAGTACTTC
V gene: TRBV27
D gene: TRBD1
J gene: TRBJ2-7
clone size: .

CDR3 protein: CASSFSVNYGYTF
CDR3 DNA: TGTGCCAGCAGTTTTTCAGTTAACTATGGCTACACCTTC
V gene: TRBV27
D gene: .
J gene: TRBJ1-2
clone size: .

CDR3 protein: CASDKGVPGNTIYF
CDR3 DNA: TGTGCCAGTGACAAAGGGGTCCCTGGAAACACCATATATTTT
V gene: TRBV7-9
D gene: .
J gene: TRBJ1-3
clone size: .

CDR3 protein: CASSVNLAETYNEQFF
CDR3 DNA: TGTGCCAGCAGCGTAAATCTAGCGGAGACCTACAATGAGCAGTTCTTC
V gene: TRBV9
D gene: TRBD2
J gene: TRBJ2-1
clone size: .

CDR3 protein: CATSDSRQGGTEAFF
CDR3 DNA: TGTGCCACCAGTGATAGTCGACAGGGGGGCACTGAAGCTTTCTTT
V gene: TRBV24-1
D gene: TRBD1
J gene: TRBJ1-1
clone size: .

CDR3 protein: CASSSLEGGEKLFF
CDR3 DNA: TGTGCCAGCAGCTCCCTTGAGGGAGGGGAAAAACTGTTTTTT
V gene: TRBV7-9
D gene: .
J gene: TRBJ1-4
clone size: .

CDR3 protein: CASSYSYGQGKEQYF
CDR3 DNA: TGTGCCAGCAGTTACTCGTACGGACAGGGGAAGGAGCAGTACTTC
V gene: TRBV6-5
D gene: TRBD1
J gene: TRBJ2-7
clone size: .

CDR3 protein: CAWSVKATSEKLFF
CDR3 DNA: TGTGCCTGGAGTGTAAAGGCGACCTCTGAAAAACTGTTTTTT
V gene: TRBV30
D gene: .
J gene: TRBJ1-4
clone size: .

CDR3 protein: CASSLPLGDTYQETQYF
CDR3 DNA: TGTGCCAGCAGCTTACCCCTTGGGGACACGTACCAAGAGACCCAGTACTTC
V gene: TRBV7-8
D gene: .
J gene: TRBJ2-5
clone size: .

CDR3 protein: CASSHTRDRRNTEAFF
CDR3 DNA: TGCGCCAGCAGCCACACCCGAGATAGGAGGAACACTGAAGCTTTCTTT
V gene: TRBV4-3
D gene: .
J gene: TRBJ1-1
clone size: .

CDR3 protein: CTSSQEQGDLAKNIQYF
CDR3 DNA: TGCACCAGCAGCCAAGAGCAGGGTGATTTAGCCAAAAACATTCAGTACTTC
V gene: TRBV1
D gene: .
J gene: TRBJ2-4
clone size: .

CDR3 protein: CSVEDPWSGRPEAFF
CDR3 DNA: TGCAGCGTTGAAGACCCTTGGTCTGGGCGTCCTGAAGCTTTCTTT
V gene: TRBV29-1
D gene: .
J gene: TRBJ1-1
clone size: .

CDR3 protein: CATSDPATGSETQYF
CDR3 DNA: TGTGCCACCAGTGACCCCGCGACAGGGTCCGAGACCCAGTACTTC
V gene: TRBV24-1
D gene: TRBD1
J gene: TRBJ2-5
clone size: once

CDR3 protein: CASSLGAGTMNTEAFF
CDR3 DNA: TGTGCCAGCAGCTTAGGTGCAGGGACGATGAACACTGAAGCTTTCTTT
V gene: TRBV5-4
D gene: .
J gene: TRBJ1-1
clone size: .

CDR3 protein: CASRERYGNTEAFF
CDR3 DNA: TGTGCCTCCAGGGAAAGATATGGGAACACTGAAGCTTTCTTT
V gene: TRBV15
D gene: .
J gene: TRBJ1-1
clone size: .

CDR3 protein: CASSAQGANTEAFF
CDR3 DNA: TGTGCCAGCAGCGCACAGGGGGCCAACACTGAAGCTTTCTTT
V gene: TRBV6-6
D gene: TRBD1
J gene: TRBJ1-1
clone size: .

CDR3 protein: CASSLERIYNEQFF
CDR3 DNA: TGTGCCAGCAGCTTAGAACGGATATACAATGAGCAGTTCTTC
V gene: TRBV11-2
D gene: .
J gene: TRBJ2-1
clone size: once

CDR3 protein: CASSKDLSGGAEDTQYF
CDR3 DNA: TGTGCCAGCAGCAAGGACTTGAGCGGGGGGGCGGAGGATACGCAGTATTTT
V gene: TRBV6-2/TRBV6-3
D gene: TRBD2
J gene: TRBJ2-3
clone size: .

CDR3 protein: CSVGAGNRVNYGYTF
CDR3 DNA: TGCAGCGTTGGTGCAGGGAATAGAGTCAACTATGGCTACACCTTC
V gene: TRBV29-1
D gene: .
J gene: TRBJ1-2
clone size: once

CDR3 protein: CASSEQGSAGSEKLFF
CDR3 DNA: TGCGCCAGCAGCGAACAGGGTTCCGCGGGATCTGAAAAACTGTTTTTT
V gene: TRBV5-1
D gene: .
J gene: TRBJ1-4
clone size: .

CDR3 protein: CASGGGHANNEQFF
CDR3 DNA: TGTGCCAGCGGCGGGGGTCACGCAAACAATGAGCAGTTCTTC
V gene: TRBV7-9
D gene: TRBD2
J gene: TRBJ2-1
clone size: .

CDR3 protein: CATSDFRLAGGNEQFF
CDR3 DNA: TGTGCCACCAGTGATTTTAGACTAGCGGGGGGCAATGAGCAGTTCTTC
V gene: TRBV24-1
D gene: TRBD2
J gene: TRBJ2-1
clone size: .

CDR3 protein: CASTDRRSGANVLTF
CDR3 DNA: TGTGCCAGTACCGACAGGCGATCTGGGGCCAACGTCCTGACTTTC
V gene: TRBV19
D gene: .
J gene: TRBJ2-6
clone size: .

CDR3 protein: CASTNALAGGYNEQFF
CDR3 DNA: TGTGCCAGTACCAACGCCCTAGCGGGGGGTTACAATGAGCAGTTCTTC
V gene: TRBV19
D gene: TRBD2
J gene: TRBJ2-1
clone size: .

CDR3 protein: CASSPSQEYEQYF
CDR3 DNA: TGTGCCAGCTCACCCAGTCAGGAATACGAGCAGTACTTC
V gene: TRBV18
D gene: .
J gene: TRBJ2-7
clone size: once

CDR3 protein: CATSRNWAGQGGTGELFF
CDR3 DNA: TGTGCCACCAGCAGAAACTGGGCCGGACAGGGAGGCACCGGGGAGCTGTTTTTT
V gene: TRBV15
D gene: TRBD1
J gene: TRBJ2-2
clone size: .

CDR3 protein: CASSQGSGVDQPQHF
CDR3 DNA: TGTGCCAGCAGCCAAGGGAGTGGGGTGGATCAGCCCCAGCATTTT
V gene: TRBV3-1/TRBV3-2
D gene: .
J gene: TRBJ1-5
clone size: .

CDR3 protein: CASSRRPGQGLSGNTIYF
CDR3 DNA: TGTGCCAGCAGCCGTCGGCCGGGACAGGGGTTATCTGGAAACACCATATATTTT
V gene: TRBV9
D gene: TRBD1
J gene: TRBJ1-3
clone size: .

CDR3 protein: CASTTGASVFQQFF
CDR3 DNA: TGTGCCAGCACAACAGGGGCCTCGGTGTTTCAGCAGTTCTTC
V gene: TRBV7-2
D gene: TRBD1
J gene: TRBJ2-1
clone size: .

CDR3 protein: CATSDNGQGDNQPQHF
CDR3 DNA: TGTGCCACCAGTGACAATGGACAGGGCGACAATCAGCCCCAGCATTTT
V gene: TRBV24-1
D gene: TRBD1
J gene: TRBJ1-5
clone size: few

CDR3 protein: CASGEGRGENEQFF
CDR3 DNA: TGTGCCAGCGGCGAAGGGCGGGGGGAAAATGAGCAGTTCTTC
V gene: TRBV11-3
D gene: TRBD2
J gene: TRBJ2-1
clone size: .